This T cell receptor (beta chain) was profiled in a study of technical replicates of blood from a handful of donors. Profiling relied on immunoSEQ multiplex PCR, and the TCRdb table lists in-frame clones only, not all of them. The sample includes more than 95,000 clones, 95% of them seen just once. The sample was T cells isolated from PBMCs. This TCR was sampled from a human donor in good health.

The CDR3 bases are TGTGCCAGCAGTTTAGACACTAGCGTCGATAGCTCCTACGAGCAGTACTTC. It codes for CASSLDTSVDSSYEQYF. The chain carries TRBV28 and TRBJ2-7, with 7 positions matching TRBD2. The junction had 10 bases not matched to a gene; V was cut back by 2 bases and J by 0 bases. The CDR3 is made up of 17 amino acids. CDR1 is MDHEN and CDR2 is SYDVKM in the germline V gene.